This T cell receptor beta chain originates from a study of T cell changes during pregnancy in multiple sclerosis. By sample fraction, this clone is medium-sized. Other DNA sequences in the same sample also yield this CDR3. The CDR3 spans 14 residues. Trimming took off 0 bases at V and 3 bases at J, with 8 bases between the two ends. Germline CDR1 and CDR2: SGHTA and FQGTGA. Assay: immunoSEQ multiplex PCR; the TCRdb copy retains only in-frame clones and omits some. The sample holds around 27,000 clones, about 92% seen once. The receptor was isolated from a female donor with multiple sclerosis, enrolled in a pregnancy study. This chain links TRBV7-3 with TRBJ1-1; weak D call: TRBD1 (5 bases). The source was CD4+ T cells from peripheral blood mononuclear cells, collected in the first trimester of pregnancy. CDR3 sequence: CASSLTGGDTEAFF. As DNA, the CDR3 is TGTGCCAGCAGCTTAACAGGAGGGGACACTGAAGCTTTCTTT.